This is a list of T cell receptor beta chains from one sample in a study of blood T cell repertoires in COVID-19. Assay: immunoSEQ multiplex PCR; the TCRdb copy retains only in-frame clones and omits some. The sample shows 250,000 to 350,000 clones, almost 90% of them seen only once. The source material was PBMCs or T cells enriched from blood (not recorded which). These receptors were obtained from a woman aged 18-29 years with acute COVID-19. Both conserved end residues are part of each CDR3. The order of the fields is V gene, CDR3 length, clone size, J gene, D gene, CDR3 protein, CDR3 DNA. D genes are given only for firm matches. Some rows have no size entry. The others give once, few or many, or a class for an expanded clone.

V gene: TRBV28; CDR3 length: 15; clone size: .; J gene: TRBJ2-3; D gene: TRBD2; CDR3 protein: CASSPTAGVTDTQYF; CDR3 DNA: TGTGCCAGCAGTCCCACGGCGGGAGTAACGGATACGCAGTATTTT
V gene: TRBV9; CDR3 length: 15; clone size: .; J gene: TRBJ1-4; D gene: .; CDR3 protein: CASSPNREADEKLFF; CDR3 DNA: TGTGCCAGCAGCCCTAACAGGGAAGCGGACGAAAAACTGTTTTTT
V gene: TRBV30; CDR3 length: 9; clone size: .; J gene: TRBJ1-2; D gene: .; CDR3 protein: CASSRGYTF; CDR3 DNA: TGTGCCTCGTCCAGGGGCTACACCTTC
V gene: TRBV20-1; CDR3 length: 15; clone size: .; J gene: TRBJ2-7; D gene: TRBD1; CDR3 protein: CSASRVGDSYYEQYF; CDR3 DNA: TGCAGTGCTAGTCGCGTCGGGGACAGCTACTACGAGCAGTACTTC
V gene: TRBV20-1; CDR3 length: 17; clone size: once; J gene: TRBJ2-1; D gene: TRBD2; CDR3 protein: CSASDSGSSMSYNEQFF; CDR3 DNA: TGCAGTGCTAGTGATAGCGGGAGTTCTATGTCCTACAATGAGCAGTTCTTC
V gene: TRBV27; CDR3 length: 14; clone size: .; J gene: TRBJ1-2; D gene: TRBD1; CDR3 protein: CASSLAGGGYGYTF; CDR3 DNA: TGTGCCAGCAGTTTGGCAGGGGGAGGCTATGGCTACACCTTC
V gene: TRBV29-1; CDR3 length: 11; clone size: .; J gene: TRBJ1-1; D gene: .; CDR3 protein: CSTQVNTEAFF; CDR3 DNA: TGCAGCACACAGGTGAACACTGAAGCTTTCTTT
V gene: TRBV9; CDR3 length: 16; clone size: .; J gene: TRBJ2-7; D gene: .; CDR3 protein: CASSASITGTSYEQYF; CDR3 DNA: TGTGCCAGCAGCGCCTCTATTACAGGGACCTCCTACGAGCAGTACTTC
V gene: TRBV3-1/TRBV3-2; CDR3 length: 16; clone size: .; J gene: TRBJ2-5; D gene: TRBD2; CDR3 protein: CASSQGVAGVQETQYF; CDR3 DNA: TGTGCCAGCAGCCAAGGGGTAGCGGGAGTACAAGAGACCCAGTACTTC
V gene: TRBV7-3; CDR3 length: 19; clone size: .; J gene: TRBJ2-1; D gene: .; CDR3 protein: CASSFPGSGETASYNEQFF; CDR3 DNA: TGTGCCAGCAGCTTTCCCGGTAGCGGAGAAACAGCTTCCTACAATGAGCAGTTCTTC
V gene: TRBV5-4; CDR3 length: 14; clone size: .; J gene: TRBJ1-6; D gene: TRBD1; CDR3 protein: CASSVDRANSPLHF; CDR3 DNA: TGTGCCAGCAGCGTGGACAGGGCTAATTCACCCCTCCACTTT
V gene: TRBV28; CDR3 length: 15; clone size: .; J gene: TRBJ1-4; D gene: .; CDR3 protein: CASIPRTSTNEKLFF; CDR3 DNA: TGTGCCAGCATCCCTAGGACATCAACTAATGAAAAACTGTTTTTT
V gene: TRBV7-9; CDR3 length: 18; clone size: .; J gene: TRBJ2-4; D gene: TRBD2; CDR3 protein: CASSYGTSGRVPKNIQYF; CDR3 DNA: TGTGCCAGCAGCTACGGGACTAGCGGGAGAGTTCCCAAAAACATTCAGTACTTC
V gene: TRBV2; CDR3 length: 15; clone size: .; J gene: TRBJ2-7; D gene: TRBD2; CDR3 protein: CASSEGGGSSYEQYF; CDR3 DNA: TGTGCCAGCAGTGAAGGCGGCGGGAGCTCCTACGAGCAGTACTTC
V gene: TRBV27; CDR3 length: 16; clone size: .; J gene: TRBJ1-6; D gene: TRBD1; CDR3 protein: CASSGTGESYNSPLHF; CDR3 DNA: TGTGCCAGCAGTGGGACAGGGGAATCCTATAATTCACCCCTCCACTTT
V gene: TRBV2; CDR3 length: 15; clone size: .; J gene: TRBJ2-1; D gene: .; CDR3 protein: CASSEIVVTYNEQFF; CDR3 DNA: TGTGCCAGCAGTGAAATCGTAGTTACCTACAATGAGCAGTTCTTC
V gene: TRBV7-3; CDR3 length: 13; clone size: .; J gene: TRBJ2-7; D gene: .; CDR3 protein: CASSSTRDTEQYF; CDR3 DNA: TGTGCCAGCAGCTCTACAAGGGACACCGAGCAGTACTTC
V gene: TRBV25-1; CDR3 length: 14; clone size: .; J gene: TRBJ1-6; D gene: .; CDR3 protein: CASSEVQGNSPLHF; CDR3 DNA: TGTGCCAGCAGTGAAGTCCAGGGTAATTCACCCCTCCACTTT
V gene: TRBV7-8; CDR3 length: 18; clone size: .; J gene: TRBJ2-7; D gene: TRBD2; CDR3 protein: CASSAPIKTSGSSYEQYF; CDR3 DNA: TGTGCCAGCAGCGCGCCGATTAAGACTAGCGGGTCGTCCTACGAGCAGTACTTC
V gene: TRBV11-3; CDR3 length: 12; clone size: .; J gene: TRBJ2-3; D gene: .; CDR3 protein: CASSSGGDTQYF; CDR3 DNA: TGTGCCAGCAGCTCGGGTGGAGATACGCAGTATTTT
V gene: TRBV18; CDR3 length: 17; clone size: .; J gene: TRBJ2-1; D gene: TRBD2; CDR3 protein: CASSSQRPSGQNNEQFF; CDR3 DNA: TGTGCCAGCTCATCACAGCGGCCTAGCGGGCAGAACAATGAGCAGTTCTTC
V gene: TRBV28; CDR3 length: 16; clone size: .; J gene: TRBJ1-6; D gene: TRBD1; CDR3 protein: CASSPGQGPYNSPLHF; CDR3 DNA: TGTGCCAGCAGTCCCGGACAGGGGCCCTATAATTCACCCCTCCACTTT
V gene: TRBV6-2/TRBV6-3; CDR3 length: 15; clone size: .; J gene: TRBJ1-2; D gene: TRBD1; CDR3 protein: CASSRRQGAYYGYTF; CDR3 DNA: TGTGCCAGCAGCCGCAGACAGGGGGCATACTATGGCTACACCTTC
V gene: TRBV11-2; CDR3 length: 15; clone size: .; J gene: TRBJ1-1; D gene: TRBD1; CDR3 protein: CASSLDLSGGGTAFF; CDR3 DNA: TGTGCCAGCAGCTTAGATTTGTCAGGGGGTGGGACGGCTTTCTTT
V gene: TRBV19; CDR3 length: 12; clone size: .; J gene: TRBJ2-7; D gene: .; CDR3 protein: CASSIGQREQYF; CDR3 DNA: TGTGCCAGTAGTATTGGACAGCGCGAGCAGTACTTC
V gene: TRBV7-9; CDR3 length: 15; clone size: .; J gene: TRBJ2-7; D gene: TRBD1; CDR3 protein: CASIPQDRGLYEQYF; CDR3 DNA: TGTGCCAGCATCCCCCAGGACAGGGGGCTCTACGAGCAGTACTTC
V gene: TRBV9; CDR3 length: 15; clone size: .; J gene: TRBJ2-7; D gene: .; CDR3 protein: CASSVGAKETYEQYF; CDR3 DNA: TGTGCCAGCAGCGTAGGAGCTAAAGAAACCTACGAGCAGTACTTC
V gene: TRBV27; CDR3 length: 14; clone size: once; J gene: TRBJ2-7; D gene: .; CDR3 protein: CASASDNRPYEQYF; CDR3 DNA: TGTGCCAGCGCCTCGGACAACCGACCTTACGAGCAGTACTTC
V gene: TRBV13; CDR3 length: 17; clone size: .; J gene: TRBJ2-1; D gene: .; CDR3 protein: CASSTKHIGLTYNEQFF; CDR3 DNA: TGTGCCAGCAGCACCAAACATATAGGACTAACCTACAATGAGCAGTTCTTC
V gene: TRBV10-3; CDR3 length: 14; clone size: .; J gene: TRBJ2-5; D gene: TRBD2; CDR3 protein: CAIGTIAGEETQYF; CDR3 DNA: TGTGCCATTGGGACCATAGCGGGAGAAGAGACCCAGTACTTC
V gene: TRBV3-1/TRBV3-2; CDR3 length: 16; clone size: .; J gene: TRBJ2-1; D gene: TRBD2; CDR3 protein: CASRQIAGSAYNEQFF; CDR3 DNA: TGTGCCAGCAGACAGATAGCGGGCTCCGCCTACAATGAGCAGTTCTTC
V gene: TRBV28; CDR3 length: 14; clone size: .; J gene: TRBJ1-2; D gene: TRBD1; CDR3 protein: CASSPSGQIYGYTF; CDR3 DNA: TGTGCCAGCAGTCCGTCGGGACAGATCTATGGCTACACCTTC
V gene: TRBV10-2; CDR3 length: 12; clone size: few; J gene: TRBJ1-2; D gene: .; CDR3 protein: CASSESILGYTF; CDR3 DNA: TGCGCCAGCAGTGAGTCGATACTCGGCTACACCTTC